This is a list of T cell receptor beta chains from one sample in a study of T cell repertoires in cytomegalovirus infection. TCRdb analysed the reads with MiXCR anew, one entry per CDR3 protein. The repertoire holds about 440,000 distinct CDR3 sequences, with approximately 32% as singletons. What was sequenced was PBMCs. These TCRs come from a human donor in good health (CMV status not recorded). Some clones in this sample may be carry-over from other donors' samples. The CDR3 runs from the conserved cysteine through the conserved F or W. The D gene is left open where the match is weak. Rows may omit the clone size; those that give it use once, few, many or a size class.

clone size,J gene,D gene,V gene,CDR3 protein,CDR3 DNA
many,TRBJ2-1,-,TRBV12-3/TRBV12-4,CASTPVGADYNEQFF,TGTGCCAGCACTCCCGTCGGGGCTGACTACAATGAGCAGTTCTTC
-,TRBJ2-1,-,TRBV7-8,CASSSVLGPPNEQFF,TGTGCCAGCAGCTCAGTCCTGGGGCCCCCCAATGAGCAGTTCTTC
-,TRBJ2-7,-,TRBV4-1,CASSVRDGGYEQYF,TGCGCCAGCAGCGTCCGGGACGGTGGCTACGAGCAGTACTTC
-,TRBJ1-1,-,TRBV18,CASSRDGTMSTEAFF,TGTGCCAGCTCACGCGACGGGACGATGAGCACTGAAGCTTTCTTT
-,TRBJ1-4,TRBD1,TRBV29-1,CSVETDRDEKLFF,TGCAGCGTTGAAACGGACAGGGATGAAAAACTGTTTTTT
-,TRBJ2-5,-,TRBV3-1,CASSQDLAEQETQYF,TGTGCCAGCAGCCAAGATTTGGCAGAGCAAGAGACCCAGTACTTC
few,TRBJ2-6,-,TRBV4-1,CASSTNRVGANVLTF,TGCGCCAGCAGCACAAACAGGGTTGGGGCCAACGTCCTGACTTTC
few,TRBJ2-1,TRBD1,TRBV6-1,CASSVGTGESDEQFF,TGTGCCAGCAGCGTTGGGACAGGGGAAAGTGATGAGCAGTTCTTC
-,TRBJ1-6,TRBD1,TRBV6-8,CASSKQGLNSPLHF,TGTGCCAGCAGTAAACAGGGGTTGAATTCACCCCTCCACTTT
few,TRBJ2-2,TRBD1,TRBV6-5,CASSNLGQGAITGELFF,TGTGCCAGCAGCAACCTGGGACAGGGGGCGATCACCGGGGAGCTGTTTTTT
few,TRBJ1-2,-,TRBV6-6,CASSVSTANYGYTF,TGTGCCAGCAGTGTCTCGACAGCTAACTATGGCTACACCTTC
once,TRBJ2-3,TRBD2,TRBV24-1,CATIELGGFSTDTQYF,TGTGCCACCATTGAATTGGGGGGGTTCTCGACAGATACGCAGTATTTT
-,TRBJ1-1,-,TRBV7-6,CASSPRGGPSTETFF,TGTGCCAGCAGCCCCCGGGGGGGACCCAGTACTGAAACTTTCTTT